The 16 T cell receptor beta chains listed next were all sequenced from one sample in a study of shared clonotypes between healthy human individuals. The method was immunoSEQ multiplex PCR; TCRdb's version includes in-frame clones alone and lacks a portion of them. Of 2.5 million or so clones detected, around 90% appear once; the ten largest clones hold roughly 0.14%. The sequencing input was naive CD4+ T cells sorted from blood. The subset is: CD45RA+ positively selected. The receptors originated from a young man in good health.

The chain recombines TRBV30 with TRBJ2-6; D unclear. V lost 3 bases, J lost 7 bases, and 13 bases lay in between. Germline V gene data show CDR1 as GTSNPN and CDR2 as SVGIG (reference sequence). The CDR3 sequence is 14 residues long. In DNA, the CDR3 is TGTGCCTGGAGCCCCCCAATCTCTGCCAACGTCCTGACTTTC. Translated, it gives CAWSPPISANVLTF.

CDR3 sequence (DNA): TGTGCCAGCAGCGGACTAGCGGGAGTCTACGAGCAGTACTTC. This sequence encodes CASSGLAGVYEQYF. The chain carries TRBV7-2 and TRBJ2-7, with 13 bases fitting TRBD2. V was pared by 5 bases and J by 3 bases, with 1 base of the junction left unmatched. The germline V gene has CDR1 SGHTA and CDR2 FQGNSA. There are 14 residues in the CDR3.

This sequence joins TRBV6-5 and TRBJ2-7, with D perhaps TRBD2 (6 bases). This CDR3 has 15 amino acids. Germline CDR1 is MNHEY and CDR2 is SVGAGI. The germline V and J ends were trimmed by 3 bases and 3 bases, with 15 bases remaining between them. The CDR3 loop is CASSYAGRGVYEQYF. The CDR3 nucleotides read TGTGCCAGCAGTTATGCAGGGCGGGGCGTCTACGAGCAGTACTTC.

The V call is TRBV7-2, the J call TRBJ2-5; TRBD2 is a possible D gene (5 bases). Germline V gene lookup returns CDR1 SGHTA and CDR2 FQGNSA. With 5 bases removed from V and 1 base from J, the gap between germline ends came to 14 bases. The CDR3 is 15 residues long. CDR3 protein: CASSPPPSSQETQYF. The CDR3 coding sequence is TGTGCCAGCAGCCCACCTCCTAGCAGCCAAGAGACCCAGTACTTC. The whole variable domain, remainder taken from reference TRBV7-2 and TRBJ2-5, is GAGVSQSPSNKVTEKGKDVELRCDPISGHTALYWYRQSLGQGLEFLIYFQGNSAPDKSGLPSDRFSAERTGGSVSTLTIQRTQQEDSAVYLCASSPPPSSQETQYFGPGTRLLVL.

The chain employs TRBV19 and TRBJ1-1; tentative D call: TRBD1 (6 bases). CDR1 is LNHDA, CDR2 SQIVND, per germline (reference sequence). The CDR3 contains 16 residues. The ends were cut back, 7 bases at V and 0 bases at J, with 18 bases in the middle. The CDR3 DNA sequence: TGTGCCAGTACCGAGCCCGGACAGTCCATGAACACTGAAGCTTTCTTT. This gives the protein CASTEPGQSMNTEAFF. The full variable domain, rest sourced from reference TRBV19 and TRBJ1-1, is DGGITQSPKYLFRKEGQNVTLSCEQNLNHDAMYWYRQDPGQGLRLIYYSQIVNDFQKGDIAEGYSVSREKKESFPLTVTSAQKNPTAFYLCASTEPGQSMNTEAFFGQGTRLTVV.

This clone appeared a single time. The chain is built from TRBV6-1 and TRBJ2-7; D ambiguous. V lost 6 bases to trimming and J lost 0 bases, with 12 bases between them. Germline loops: CDR1 MNHNS, CDR2 SASEGT. This CDR3 region has 14 residues. The CDR3 reads CASSLPTSSYEQYF. The DNA for the CDR3 is TGTGCCAGCAGCCTTCCAACGAGCTCCTACGAGCAGTACTTC.

This chain joins TRBV21-1 and TRBJ2-3. TRBV21-1 is a known pseudogene. The CDR3 contains 17 residues. CDR3 nucleotides: TGTGCCAGCAGCAAAGCGCTGGTCAGCTCTAGCACAGATACGCAGTATTTT. Its translation: CASSKALVSSSTDTQYF.

J is TRBJ1-2 and V is TRBV5-3; D is unclear. TRBV5-3 is assigned to the ORF class and has an uncertain function. The CDR3 is 16 residues long. Trimming left V 1 base short and J 5 bases short, with 18 bases between. The CDR3 loop is CARSLSGGRPKYGYTF. The CDR3 nucleotides read TGTGCCAGAAGCTTGAGTGGAGGCAGGCCAAAATATGGCTACACCTTC.

This clone was counted once. This probably arose from a read error, given a far larger clone one base away. Other nucleotide sequences in the sample specify the same CDR3. The gene calls are TRBV6-1 and TRBJ2-7; D unclear. CDR3 length equals 11 residues. Germline lookup yields CDR1 MNHNS and CDR2 SASEGT. Trimming pared 6 bases from V and 0 bases from J, leaving 3 bases between. CDR3 sequence reads: CASSTSYEQYF. The CDR3, as DNA: TGTGCCAGCAGCACCTCCTACGAGCAGTACTTC.

Comment on this clone: Other DNA sequences from this sample encode an identical CDR3 as well. The rearrangement uses TRBV9 and TRBJ2-1; a possible D gene is TRBD2 (7 bases). The length of the CDR3 is 15 residues. The germline V gene encodes CDR1 SGDLS and CDR2 YYNGEE. The V gene lost 0 bases and the J gene lost 2 bases, with 9 bases spanning the gap. CDR3 nucleotide sequence: TGTGCCAGCAGCGTAGACGGGGGGCCCTACAATGAGCAGTTCTTC. Amino acids: CASSVDGGPYNEQFF.

This chain joins TRBV5-1 and TRBJ2-1, with 7 positions matching TRBD1. Trimming at V came to 0 bases and at J to 7 bases, leaving 7 bases not matched to a gene. The CDR3 consists of 15 residues. Germline V lookup: CDR1 SGHRS, CDR2 YFSETQ. The DNA of the CDR3 is TGCGCCAGCAGCTTGGCGAGACAGGGCGGTAATGAGCAGTTCTTC. It translates to CASSLARQGGNEQFF.

The J gene is TRBJ2-5, the V gene TRBV2, with D perhaps being TRBD1 or TRBD2 (5 bases each). The germline CDR1 and CDR2 sequences are SNHLY and FYNNEI. CDR3 length: 16 amino acids. The V end lost 6 bases, the J end lost 4 bases, and 21 bases lay between the germline ends. The CDR3 sequence: CASSLTWTTSGETQYF. CDR3 nucleotide sequence: TGTGCCAGCAGCCTAACCTGGACAACCAGCGGAGAGACCCAGTACTTC.

The CDR3 loop is CASSRLPGPQHF. CDR3 coding DNA: TGTGCCAGCAGCCGGTTGCCGGGGCCCCAGCATTTT. The rearrangement links TRBV5-6 to TRBJ1-5, with D unclear. From germline, CDR1 is SGHDT and CDR2 YYEEEE. Trimming stripped 4 bases from V and 9 bases from J, with 11 bases between. The length of the CDR3 is 12 residues.

V is TRBV2 and J is TRBJ1-2; D unresolved. Deletions cut 7 bases from V and 4 bases from J, with 16 bases between. The CDR3 is made up of 14 amino acids. Germline V gives CDR1 SNHLY, CDR2 FYNNEI. In nucleotides, the CDR3 is TGTGCCAGCACCCTTTCCGGGAGGACCTATGGCTACACCTTC. Amino acids: CASTLSGRTYGYTF. Full variable domain (remainder filled in from reference TRBV2 and TRBJ1-2): EPEVTQTPSHQVTQMGQEVILRCVPISNHLYFYWYRQILGQKVEFLVSFYNNEISEKSEIFDDQFSVERPDGSNFTLKIRSTKLEDSAMYFCASTLSGRTYGYTFGSGTRLTVV.

The V and J genes are TRBV9 and TRBJ1-4; 8 bases line up with TRBD1. CDR3 length: 16 residues. V was pared by 3 bases and J by 4 bases, with 8 bases of the junction left unmatched. CDR1 SGDLS and CDR2 YYNGEE come from the germline V gene. The CDR3 region has the DNA TGTGCCAGCAGCGAGCTGGACAGGGCGGTTAATGAAAAACTGTTTTTT. It yields the protein CASSELDRAVNEKLFF.

The rearrangement links TRBV18 to TRBJ1-4; 7 bases fit TRBD1. This CDR3 is 15 amino acids long. V lost 0 bases, J lost 8 bases, and 6 bases stayed unmatched. Germline-derived CDR1 and CDR2 are KGHSH and LQKENI. CDR3 DNA sequence: TGTGCCAGCTCACCACCGGGACAGTGGGGGGAAAAACTGTTTTTT. Residues: CASSPPGQWGEKLFF.